This TCR beta chain is drawn from a study of primary melanoma T cells and metastatic recurrence (dated by TCRdb to 2018 to 2020). Background for the entire study: A total of around 210 primary melanomas made up the cohort, all of stage T2 to T4 and more than 1 mm thick. The study examined whether T-cell fraction and T-cell repertoire clonality in primary melanoma tumors predicted patient outcome. The T-cell fraction measured by TCR beta sequencing was compared against progression-free survival as the clinical outcome. Histopathological grading of tumor-infiltrating lymphocytes was compared with the T-cell fraction derived from sequencing.

Between the V and J ends, shortened by 5 bases and 1 base respectively, the junction contains 15 bases. Counted from cysteine to phenylalanine, this CDR3 has 16 amino acids. The DNA shown is the 48-base CDR3, in frame from base 1. The germline V gene yields MNHGY for CDR1 and SAAAGT for CDR2. Details on this clone: Its antigen remains unidentified. No qualities accompany the bases; no much larger clone lies one base away.

Results and caveats for the whole study, not just this receptor: Regardless of nodal disease, mitotic rate or ulceration status, a T-cell fraction above 20% appeared to be protective. Progression-free survival was reportedly predicted by the tumor T-cell fraction independently of age, mitotic rate, ulceration and thickness. Progression-free survival prediction was reportedly improved more by adding T-cell fraction to tumor thickness than by adding any other histopathological variable. An effective T-cell-mediated antitumor response in primary melanoma was framed by the authors only as a suggestion, not a demonstrated mechanism.

The library was obtained by the immunoSEQ multiplex PCR assay. High-throughput sequencing of the T-cell receptor beta chain was performed on primary melanoma tumor tissue. Concerning the study's data processing: Repertoire analyses included TCRB CDR3 sharing between samples and the distribution of insertions and deletions. The predictive value of the T-cell fraction was ranked against histopathological variables by a gradient-boosted model. TCRdb stores this immuneACCESS table with in-frame sequences only. Part of the clones is absent; in the studies checked, under half of the shortfall reflects unresolved V genes, and no reason is known for the rest. The DNA gave D and trimming, while V, J and clone size come from that table. The sample yields under 1,400 clones; roughly four fifths were counted once. About 4.5% of the sample comes from the top ten. Patients had primary melanoma that had been surgically resected and was considered potentially curable but at risk of metastatic recurrence.

The TCR sequence derives from a human donor with melanoma. The chain joins TRBV6-8 to TRBJ2-1, with TRBD2 tentatively as D gene (5 bases match). The specimen sequenced was melanoma tumor tissue. The CDR3 protein sequence reads: CASSPAGRLSYNEQFF. In nucleotides, the sequence is TGTGCCAGCAGTCCCGCTGGGAGACTATCCTACAATGAGCAGTTCTTC.